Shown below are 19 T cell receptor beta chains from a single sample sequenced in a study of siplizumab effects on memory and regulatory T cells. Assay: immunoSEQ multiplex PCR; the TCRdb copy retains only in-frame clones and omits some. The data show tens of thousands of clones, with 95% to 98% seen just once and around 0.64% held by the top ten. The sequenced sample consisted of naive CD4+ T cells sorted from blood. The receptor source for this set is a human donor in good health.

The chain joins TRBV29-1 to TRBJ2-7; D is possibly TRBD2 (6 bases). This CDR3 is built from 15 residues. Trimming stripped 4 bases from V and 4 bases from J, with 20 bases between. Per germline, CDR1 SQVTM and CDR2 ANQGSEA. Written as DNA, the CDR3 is TGCAGCGTTGCCATGGGAAGCGGGCGAAGATACGAGCAGTACTTC. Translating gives CSVAMGSGRRYEQYF.

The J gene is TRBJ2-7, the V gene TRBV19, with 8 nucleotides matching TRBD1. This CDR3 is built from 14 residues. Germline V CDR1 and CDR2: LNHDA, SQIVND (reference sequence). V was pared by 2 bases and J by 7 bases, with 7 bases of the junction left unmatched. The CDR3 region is CASSIQGASGEQYF. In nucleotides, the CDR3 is TGTGCCAGTAGTATACAGGGGGCCAGTGGGGAGCAGTACTTC. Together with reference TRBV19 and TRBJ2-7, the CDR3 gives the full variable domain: DGGITQSPKYLFRKEGQNVTLSCEQNLNHDAMYWYRQDPGQGLRLIYYSQIVNDFQKGDIAEGYSVSREKKESFPLTVTSAQKNPTAFYLCASSIQGASGEQYFGPGTRLTVT.

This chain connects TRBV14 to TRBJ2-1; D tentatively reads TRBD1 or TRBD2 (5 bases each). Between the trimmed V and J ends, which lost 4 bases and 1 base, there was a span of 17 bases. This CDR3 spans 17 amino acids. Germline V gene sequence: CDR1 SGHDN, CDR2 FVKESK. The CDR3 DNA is TGTGCCAGCAGCCTGGGATTGGGGGAGCGGTCCTACAATGAGCAGTTCTTC. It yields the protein CASSLGLGERSYNEQFF.

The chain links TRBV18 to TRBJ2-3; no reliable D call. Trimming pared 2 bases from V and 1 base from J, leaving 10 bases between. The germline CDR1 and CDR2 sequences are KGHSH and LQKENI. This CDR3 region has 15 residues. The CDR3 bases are TGTGCCAGCTCACCAATATCAGGCCGCACAGATACGCAGTATTTT. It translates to CASSPISGRTDTQYF.

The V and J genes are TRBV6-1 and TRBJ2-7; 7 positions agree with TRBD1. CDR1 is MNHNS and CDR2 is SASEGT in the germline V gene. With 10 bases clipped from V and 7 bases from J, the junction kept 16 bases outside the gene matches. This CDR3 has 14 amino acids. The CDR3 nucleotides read TGTGCCACTACTAGACAGGGCCAATCTCGGGAGCAGTACTTC. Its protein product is CATTRQGQSREQYF.

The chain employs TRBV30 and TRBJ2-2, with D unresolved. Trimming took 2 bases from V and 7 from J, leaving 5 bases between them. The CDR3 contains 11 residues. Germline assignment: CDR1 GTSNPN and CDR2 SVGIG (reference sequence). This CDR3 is CAWSSRGELFF. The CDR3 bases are TGTGCCTGGAGTTCACGCGGGGAGCTGTTTTTT. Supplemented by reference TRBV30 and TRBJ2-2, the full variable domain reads SQTIHQWPATLVQPVGSPLSLECTVEGTSNPNLYWYRQAAGRGLQLLFYSVGIGQISSEVPQNLSASRPQDRQFILSSKKLLLSDSGFYLCAWSSRGELFFGEGSRLTVL.

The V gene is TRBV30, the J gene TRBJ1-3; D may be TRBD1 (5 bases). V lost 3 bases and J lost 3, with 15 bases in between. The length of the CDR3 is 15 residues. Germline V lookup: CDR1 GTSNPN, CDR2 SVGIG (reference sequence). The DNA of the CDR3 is TGTGCCTGGAGCCCAAAGTCGGGGGATGGAAACACCATATATTTT. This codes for CAWSPKSGDGNTIYF. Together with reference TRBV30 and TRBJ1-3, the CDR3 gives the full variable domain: SQTIHQWPATLVQPVGSPLSLECTVEGTSNPNLYWYRQAAGRGLQLLFYSVGIGQISSEVPQNLSASRPQDRQFILSSKKLLLSDSGFYLCAWSPKSGDGNTIYFGEGSWLTVV.

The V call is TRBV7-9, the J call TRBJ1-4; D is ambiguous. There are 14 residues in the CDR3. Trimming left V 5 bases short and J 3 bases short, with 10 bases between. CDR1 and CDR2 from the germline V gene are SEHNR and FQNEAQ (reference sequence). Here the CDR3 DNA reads TGTGCCAGCAGCGCGGTTCTATCTAATGAAAAACTGTTTTTT. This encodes CASSAVLSNEKLFF.

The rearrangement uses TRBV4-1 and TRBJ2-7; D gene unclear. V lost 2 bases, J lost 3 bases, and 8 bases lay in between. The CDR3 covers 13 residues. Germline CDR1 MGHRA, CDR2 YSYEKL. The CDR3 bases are TGCGCCAGCAGCCAATCACCCTTCTACGAGCAGTACTTC. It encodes CASSQSPFYEQYF.

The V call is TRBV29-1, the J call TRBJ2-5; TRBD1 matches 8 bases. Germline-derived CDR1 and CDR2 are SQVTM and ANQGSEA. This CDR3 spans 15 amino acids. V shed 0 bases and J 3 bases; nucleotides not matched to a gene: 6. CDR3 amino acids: CSVEDPGTGEETQYF. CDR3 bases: TGCAGCGTTGAAGACCCCGGGACAGGCGAAGAGACCCAGTACTTC.

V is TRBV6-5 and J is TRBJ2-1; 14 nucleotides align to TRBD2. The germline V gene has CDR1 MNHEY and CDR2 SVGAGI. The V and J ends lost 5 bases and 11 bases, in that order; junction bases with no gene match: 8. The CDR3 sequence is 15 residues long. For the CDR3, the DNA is TGTGCCAGCAGTCCGCCGGGACTAGCGGGAGTGAAGCAGTTCTTC. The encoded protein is CASSPPGLAGVKQFF.

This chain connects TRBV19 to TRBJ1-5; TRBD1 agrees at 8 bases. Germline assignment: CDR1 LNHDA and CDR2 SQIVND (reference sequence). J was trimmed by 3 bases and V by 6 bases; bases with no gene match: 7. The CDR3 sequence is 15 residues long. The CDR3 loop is CASSQGAFPNQPQHF. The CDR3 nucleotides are TGTGCCAGTAGCCAGGGGGCCTTTCCCAATCAGCCCCAGCATTTT.

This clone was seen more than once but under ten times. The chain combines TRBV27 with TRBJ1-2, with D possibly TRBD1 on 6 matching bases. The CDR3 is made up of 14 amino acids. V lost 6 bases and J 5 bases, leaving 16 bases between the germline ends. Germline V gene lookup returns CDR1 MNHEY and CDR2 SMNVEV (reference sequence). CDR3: CASRTFGQIYGYTF. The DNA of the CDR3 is TGTGCCAGCAGAACCTTTGGACAGATATATGGCTACACCTTC.

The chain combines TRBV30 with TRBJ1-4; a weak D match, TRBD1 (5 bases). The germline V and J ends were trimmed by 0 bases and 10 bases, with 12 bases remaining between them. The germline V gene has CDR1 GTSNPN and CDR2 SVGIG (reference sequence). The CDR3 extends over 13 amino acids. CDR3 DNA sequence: TGTGCCTGGAGTGTAGGACCTGGGGGAAAACTGTTTTTT. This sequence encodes CAWSVGPGGKLFF.

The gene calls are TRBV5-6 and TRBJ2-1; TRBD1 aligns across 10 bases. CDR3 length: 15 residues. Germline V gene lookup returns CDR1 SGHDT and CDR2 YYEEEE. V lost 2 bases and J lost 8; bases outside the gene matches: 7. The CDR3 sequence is CASSFRDRGTYEQFF. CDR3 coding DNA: TGTGCCAGCAGCTTCCGGGACAGGGGTACCTATGAGCAGTTCTTC.

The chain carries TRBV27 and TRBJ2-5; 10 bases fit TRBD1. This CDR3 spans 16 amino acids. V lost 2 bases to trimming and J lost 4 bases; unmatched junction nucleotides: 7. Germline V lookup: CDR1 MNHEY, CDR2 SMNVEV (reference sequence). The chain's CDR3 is CASSLESGQGVETQYF. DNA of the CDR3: TGTGCCAGCAGTTTAGAATCCGGACAGGGGGTAGAGACCCAGTACTTC.

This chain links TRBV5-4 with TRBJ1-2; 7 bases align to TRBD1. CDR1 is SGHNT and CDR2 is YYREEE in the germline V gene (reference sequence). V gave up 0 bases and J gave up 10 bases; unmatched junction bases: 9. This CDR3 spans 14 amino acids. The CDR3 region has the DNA TGTGCCAGCAGCTTGGCCGACAGGGCGATGGACTACACCTTC. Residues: CASSLADRAMDYTF.

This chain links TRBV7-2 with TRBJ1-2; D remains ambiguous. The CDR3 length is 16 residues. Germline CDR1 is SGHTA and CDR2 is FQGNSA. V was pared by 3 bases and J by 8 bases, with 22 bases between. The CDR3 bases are TGTGCCAGCAGCTTCTACACGGGCCCTCCCCTGTGGGGCTACACCTTC. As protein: CASSFYTGPPLWGYTF.

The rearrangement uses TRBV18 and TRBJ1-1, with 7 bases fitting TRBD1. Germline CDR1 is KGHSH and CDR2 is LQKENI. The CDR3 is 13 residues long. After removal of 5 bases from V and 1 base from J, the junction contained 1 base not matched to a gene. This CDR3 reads CASSGQANTEAFF. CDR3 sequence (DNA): TGTGCCAGCTCAGGACAGGCGAACACTGAAGCTTTCTTT. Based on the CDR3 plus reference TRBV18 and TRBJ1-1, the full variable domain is NAGVMQNPRHLVRRRGQEARLRCSPMKGHSHVYWYRQLPEEGLKFMVYLQKENIIDESGMPKERFSAEFPKEGPSILRIQQVVRGDSAAYFCASSGQANTEAFFGQGTRLTVV.